These 27 T cell receptor beta chains came from one sample sequenced in a study of T cells in Graves' hyperthyroidism and ophthalmopathy. Amplification of TCR beta CDR3 regions was performed using RNA transcripts as template. TCR CDR3 regions were first amplified by RT-PCR with HTBI primers. TCRdb itself ran the multiplex PCR reads through MiXCR, one entry per CDR3 protein. The data hold more than 500,000 distinct CDR3 sequences, with around 15% observed a single time. The source material was blood. These receptor sequences come from a woman between 25 and 40 years old with Graves' hyperthyroidism.

The rearrangement links TRBV27 to TRBJ1-2; 7 positions match TRBD1. CDR3 size: 12 residues. Germline lookup yields CDR1 MNHEY and CDR2 SMNVEV (reference sequence). J gave up 6 bases and V 5 bases, and 3 bases lay outside the gene matches. CDR3 sequence (DNA): TGTGCCAGCAGTCGTAGGGGGCATGGCTACACCTTC. Protein product: CASSRRGHGYTF.

This clonotype was seen many times. V is TRBV2 and J is TRBJ2-2; TRBD1 matches at 9 bases. With 6 bases clipped from V and 2 bases from J, the junction kept 4 bases outside the gene matches. The CDR3 loop spans 15 amino acids. Germline V gene data show CDR1 as SNHLY and CDR2 as FYNNEI. The CDR3 spells CASRLGQGNTGELFF. The DNA for the CDR3 is TGTGCCAGCAGGCTGGGACAGGGAAACACCGGGGAGCTGTTTTTT.

This clonotype was observed at least ten times. The V and J genes are TRBV20-1 and TRBJ2-3; 11 nucleotides agree with TRBD2. Germline CDR1 and CDR2: DFQATT and SNEGSKA (reference sequence). The V and J ends lost 4 bases and 1 base, in that order; junction bases with no gene match: 7. The CDR3 has 16 amino acids. The CDR3 sequence is CSAKDLLAGGTDTQYF. CDR3 in DNA: TGCAGTGCTAAGGACCTACTAGCGGGGGGCACAGATACGCAGTATTTT.

This clonotype was seen at least ten times. The chain has TRBV6-1 and TRBJ1-1; weak D call: TRBD1 (6 bases). From germline, CDR1 is MNHNS and CDR2 SASEGT. The V end was cut by 10 bases, the J end by 3 bases, with 15 bases between. This CDR3 spans 13 amino acids. CDR3 residues: CATSASGDTEAFF. The CDR3 coding sequence is TGTGCCACCTCGGCTTCAGGGGACACTGAAGCTTTCTTT.

The rearrangement uses TRBV9 and TRBJ2-5, with D unresolved. CDR1 is SGDLS and CDR2 is YYNGEE in the germline V gene. The CDR3 runs to 11 residues. V was cut by 6 bases and J by 4 bases, with 7 bases left in between. CDR3: CASKTRETQYF. The CDR3 nucleotides read TGTGCCAGCAAGACTCGAGAGACCCAGTACTTC. Looking up the rest from reference TRBV9 and TRBJ2-5 gives the full variable domain: DSGVTQTPKHLITATGQRVTLRCSPRSGDLSVYWYQQSLDQGLQFLIQYYNGEERAKGNILERFSAQQFPDLHSELNLSSLELGDSALYFCASKTRETQYFGPGTRLLVL.

This clonotype was seen ten or more times. The chain recombines TRBV7-9 with TRBJ2-5; TRBD2 agrees at 7 bases. From germline, CDR1 is SEHNR and CDR2 FQNEAQ (reference sequence). This CDR3 is built from 14 residues. J gave up 5 bases and V 5 bases, and 8 bases lay outside the gene matches. CDR3: CASSPRDGGETQYF. The CDR3 DNA is TGTGCCAGCAGCCCACGGGACGGGGGGGAGACCCAGTACTTC.

The V gene is TRBV9, the J gene TRBJ2-3; 10 bases map to TRBD1. The ends lost 4 bases at V and 2 bases at J; junction bases unmatched: 7. CDR1 and CDR2 from the germline V gene are SGDLS and YYNGEE. This CDR3 is built from 16 residues. The CDR3 sequence is CASSPWTGGFTDTQYF. In nucleotides, the CDR3 is TGTGCCAGCAGCCCCTGGACAGGGGGATTCACAGATACGCAGTATTTT.

This clonotype was observed many times. V gene TRBV20-1 combines with J gene TRBJ1-5; maybe TRBD1 (5 bases). Deletions cut 6 bases from V and 5 bases from J, with 17 bases between. The CDR3 runs 14 residues. Germline lookup yields CDR1 DFQATT and CDR2 SNEGSKA (reference sequence). CDR3 sequence (DNA): TGCAGTGCCCGCCGTGACGGGGGGGATCAGCCCCAGCATTTT. Its translation is CSARRDGGDQPQHF.

The table lists this clonotype with many counts. This sequence joins TRBV27 and TRBJ2-7; D is unclear. V was pared by 2 bases and J by 5 bases, with 4 bases between. CDR1 is MNHEY and CDR2 is SMNVEV in the germline V gene (reference sequence). CDR3 size: 11 residues. CDR3 amino acids: CASSLGDEQYF. In DNA, the CDR3 is TGTGCCAGCAGTTTAGGAGACGAGCAGTACTTC.

J is TRBJ2-1 and V is TRBV19; no clear D. Between the trimmed V and J ends, which lost 1 base and 8 bases, there was a span of 6 bases. The CDR3 consists of 12 residues. In germline, CDR1 is LNHDA, CDR2 SQIVND (reference sequence). CDR3 sequence reads: CASSIAAYEQFF. As DNA, the CDR3 is TGTGCCAGTAGTATAGCTGCCTATGAGCAGTTCTTC.

This clonotype appeared many times. The chain has TRBV20-1 and TRBJ1-1; D unclear. The CDR3 contains 13 residues. V was cut by 5 bases and J by 3 bases, with 13 bases left in between. Germline V gene data show CDR1 as DFQATT and CDR2 as SNEGSKA (reference sequence). CDR3 bases: TGCAGTGCTTCCTCCACTATTGACACTGAAGCTTTCTTT. Residues: CSASSTIDTEAFF.

This clonotype was observed at least ten times. This rearrangement joins TRBV18 to TRBJ1-5; D remains ambiguous. Trimming took off 5 bases at V and 4 bases at J, with 9 bases between the two ends. There are 13 residues in the CDR3. The V gene's germline CDR1 is KGHSH and CDR2 LQKENI. In nucleotides, the CDR3 is TGTGCCAGCTCATCAGGACGAAATCAGCCCCAGCATTTT. Residues: CASSSGRNQPQHF.

The rearrangement links TRBV4-1 to TRBJ1-1, with 7 bases aligning to TRBD1. Germline CDR1 is MGHRA and CDR2 is YSYEKL. The J segment lost 10 bases and the V segment lost 2 bases, leaving 10 bases of the junction unmatched. The CDR3 sequence is 14 residues long. Here the CDR3 DNA reads TGCGCCAGCAGCCAACCAATAGACAGGGTGGGAGCTTTCTTT. Translated, it gives CASSQPIDRVGAFF.

This clonotype was detected once. This chain uses TRBV28 with TRBJ1-1, with D perhaps TRBD1 (6 bases). Germline V lookup: CDR1 MDHEN, CDR2 SYDVKM. The CDR3 extends over 14 amino acids. V was shortened by 8 bases and J by 5 bases, with 18 bases between the two germline ends. CDR3 DNA: TGTGCCAGCCGCCAACAGGGTTACGAGACTGAAGCTTTCTTT. Its translation is CASRQQGYETEAFF.

Many counts were recorded for this clonotype. V and J are TRBV28 and TRBJ1-1; 7 bases are shared with TRBD1. V lost 6 bases and J lost 0; bases outside the gene matches: 10. Germline assignment: CDR1 MDHEN and CDR2 SYDVKM. This CDR3 has 16 amino acids. The CDR3 spells CASSTPGQRLNTEAFF. Written as DNA, the CDR3 is TGTGCCAGCAGCACCCCGGGACAGAGATTGAACACTGAAGCTTTCTTT.

This rearrangement joins TRBV28 to TRBJ2-1; D is unclear. CDR3 length: 14 amino acids. Trimming shortened V by 8 bases and J by 0 bases, and 11 bases separated the two germline ends. Germline V CDR1 and CDR2: MDHEN, SYDVKM. This CDR3 is CASATQSSYNEQFF. The CDR3 DNA reads as TGTGCCAGCGCAACACAGAGCTCCTACAATGAGCAGTTCTTC.

This clonotype has a count of ten or more. The gene calls are TRBV3-1 and TRBJ1-1, with D possibly being TRBD1 (5 bases). Germline assignment: CDR1 LGHDT and CDR2 YNNKEL (reference sequence). Between the trimmed V and J ends, which lost 1 base and 6 bases, there was a span of 15 bases. The CDR3 runs 15 residues. The CDR3 nucleotides read TGTGCCAGCAGCCAAGGAATGGCAGGGTTCCCTGAAGCTTTCTTT. It specifies CASSQGMAGFPEAFF.

This clonotype has ten or more counts. The chain uses TRBV3-1 and TRBJ2-5; 8 bases fit TRBD2. Trimming took 1 base from V and 4 from J; bases not matched to a gene: 5. The CDR3 is 15 amino acids. Germline V gene data show CDR1 as LGHDT and CDR2 as YNNKEL (reference sequence). CDR3 bases: TGTGCCAGCAGCCAAGGACTAGCGACCATAGAGACCCAGTACTTC. Residues: CASSQGLATIETQYF.

In regard to this clonotype: Since the CDR3 does not end with the conserved phenylalanine or tryptophan, this likely comes from a read error. This sequence joins TRBV12-3 or TRBV12-4 and TRBJ1-1; unclear D gene. CDR3 length: 16 amino acids. V gave up 3 bases and J gave up 3 bases, with 17 bases separating them. The CDR3 DNA follows: TGTGCCAGCAGTTTGAGTGTGGGTTTTAGGGACACTGAAGCTTTCCTT. It translates to CASSLSVGFRDTEAFL.

In its sample, this clonotype was seen many times. DNA of the CDR3: TGTGCCAGCAGCATGGGATCTAGCGGGAGGGTTAATGAGCAGTTCTTC. Protein: CASSMGSSGRVNEQFF. The V and J genes are TRBV11-2 and TRBJ2-1, with 12 bases fitting TRBD2. CDR3 size: 16 residues. Germline V CDR1 and CDR2: SGHAT, FQNNGV. V lost 5 bases to trimming and J lost 7 bases; unmatched junction nucleotides: 9.

This sequence joins TRBV27 and TRBJ2-4; the D gene is possibly TRBD2 (6 bases). V was clipped by 2 bases and J by 8 bases, with 10 bases between them. CDR1 MNHEY and CDR2 SMNVEV come from the germline V gene (reference sequence). The CDR3 extends over 13 amino acids. CDR3: CASSLGREDIQYF. The CDR3 nucleotides are TGTGCCAGCAGTTTAGGCAGGGAGGACATTCAGTACTTC.

The sample holds many counts of this clonotype. The chain has TRBV27 and TRBJ2-2; no definite D call. Trimming stripped 6 bases from V and 0 bases from J, with 8 bases between. This CDR3 has 14 amino acids. Germline loops: CDR1 MNHEY, CDR2 SMNVEV (reference sequence). The CDR3 reads CASSFGANTGELFF. The CDR3 region has the DNA TGTGCCAGCAGCTTCGGCGCGAACACCGGGGAGCTGTTTTTT.

At least ten counts were recorded for this clonotype. The genes are TRBV24-1 and TRBJ2-7, with 10 bases fitting TRBD1. CDR1 KGHDR and CDR2 SFDVKD come from the germline V gene. The J segment lost 2 bases and the V segment lost 3 bases, leaving 3 bases of the junction unmatched. The CDR3 has 15 amino acids. The CDR3 loop reads CATSDPGTGAYEQYF. CDR3 coding DNA: TGTGCCACCAGTGATCCCGGGACAGGGGCCTACGAGCAGTACTTC.

This chain joins TRBV11-3 and TRBJ2-2; the D gene could be TRBD1 or TRBD2 (6 bases each). Germline loops: CDR1 SGHNT, CDR2 YENEEA. The ends were cut back, 5 bases at V and 2 bases at J, with 12 bases in the middle. The CDR3 is made up of 15 amino acids. The CDR3 DNA sequence: TGTGCCAGCAGCAGGGGGGTCCCCAACACCGGGGAGCTGTTTTTT. It is translated as CASSRGVPNTGELFF.

This clonotype was seen a single time. V usage is TRBV12-3 or TRBV12-4 and J usage is TRBJ2-7, with 8 nucleotides matching TRBD2. The ends lost 7 bases at V and 1 base at J; junction bases unmatched: 9. This CDR3 spans 15 amino acids. CDR3 in DNA: TGTGCCAGCACCAGACTAGCGCTGATTTCCTACGAGCAGTACTTC. Amino acid sequence: CASTRLALISYEQYF.

This clonotype was recorded many times. The J gene is TRBJ1-1, the V gene TRBV6-1, with D uncertain. This CDR3 is 15 amino acids long. V shed 2 bases and J shed 2 bases, with 12 bases lying between them. Germline V CDR1 and CDR2: MNHNS, SASEGT. Written as DNA, the CDR3 is TGTGCCAGCAGTGAAAGTAGGGTGAGAAACACTGAAGCTTTCTTT. It translates to CASSESRVRNTEAFF.

This clonotype appeared a few times. The chain carries TRBV28 and TRBJ1-5; D uncertain. CDR1 and CDR2 (germline): MDHEN, SYDVKM. This CDR3 is 14 amino acids long. Trimming took off 6 bases at V and 2 bases at J, with 11 bases between the two ends. CDR3 coding DNA: TGTGCCAGCAGCCAGGTCATGGGCAATCAGCCCCAGCATTTT. Translation gives CASSQVMGNQPQHF.